This T cell receptor (beta chain) was recovered during a study of regulatory T cells in long-lasting Graves disease. Looking at the study overall: Patients met the persistent Graves' disease definition after over 5 years of antithyroid drugs with positive TSH receptor antibodies. Study-wide results and limits: TRBV28, TRBJ1-2 and TRBJ2-5 were segments that persistent disease favored.

Stated time point: persistent/refractory GD, antithyroid drugs over 5 years with positive TRAb. PBMC-extracted RNA yielded the TCR library. In regard to this clonotype: Its specificity is not known.

Construction of TCR beta libraries relied on iRepertoire HTBI primers and on Arm-PCR targeting CDR3 regions. Via MiXCR, TCRdb re-called the multiplex PCR reads, giving one row per CDR3 protein. The sample contains about 660,000 distinct CDR3 sequences, about 30% of which appear only once. Germline V lookup: CDR1 GTSNPN, CDR2 SVGIG (reference sequence). V gave up 5 bases and J gave up 5 bases; unmatched junction bases: 5. This CDR3 has 12 amino acids. The rearrangement joins TRBV30 to TRBJ1-1, with 7 bases that match TRBD1. Sample: peripheral blood mononuclear cells (PBMCs), taken when the disease was refractory, from a patient treated with antithyroid drugs. This clonotype was sampled from a female donor with Graves disease. The CDR3 here is CAWQQGRTEAFF. Written as DNA, the CDR3 is TGTGCCTGGCAACAGGGGAGGACTGAAGCTTTCTTT.